One and the same sample provided the 22 T cell receptor beta chains below, sequenced in a study of cytomegalovirus exposure and HLA in healthy donors. This PCR relied on a set of 60 Vbeta primers and 13 Jbeta primers. Using immunoSEQ multiplex PCR, the repertoire was profiled, and TCRdb retains in-frame clones only, with some absent. The sample carries 99,000 or so clones, around 80% recorded once. What was sequenced was PBMCs. All receptors derive from a man in his 60s in good health and CMV-seropositive.

This clone has only one observation. The chain combines TRBV4-2 with TRBJ2-3; 9 nucleotides line up with TRBD2. V lost 3 bases to trimming and J lost 5 bases; unmatched junction nucleotides: 9. The CDR3 totals 16 residues. Germline V gives CDR1 LGHNA, CDR2 YNFKEQ. The CDR3 nucleotides read TGTGCCAGCAGCCAGCCCGGGCTAGCGGGGTTAGATACGCAGTATTTT. It yields the protein CASSQPGLAGLDTQYF.

This chain connects TRBV9 to TRBJ2-1; 8 nucleotides align to TRBD1. The CDR3 spans 14 residues. Germline V gene sequence: CDR1 SGDLS, CDR2 YYNGEE. Germline trimming cut 0 bases from V and 9 bases from J; bases unmatched to any gene: 5. The CDR3 coding sequence is TGTGCCAGCAGCGTAGTGTCAGGGGGCCGTGAGCAGTTCTTC. Amino acids: CASSVVSGGREQFF.

This clone was counted once. The chain is built from TRBV30 and TRBJ1-1; TRBD1 is a possible D gene (6 bases). Germline loops: CDR1 GTSNPN, CDR2 SVGIG (reference sequence). The CDR3 extends over 15 amino acids. Trimming cost V 0 bases and J 7 bases, with 18 bases left between them. CDR3 sequence (DNA): TGTGCCTGGAGTGTAGGGACAAGGGGGTACAGTGAAGCTTTCTTT. Translated: CAWSVGTRGYSEAFF.

The V and J genes are TRBV29-1 and TRBJ1-1, with a possible D match to TRBD1 (6 bases). Between the trimmed V and J ends, which lost 4 bases and 3 bases, there was a span of 18 bases. The germline V gene encodes CDR1 SQVTM and CDR2 ANQGSEA. There are 15 residues in the CDR3. Here the CDR3 reads CSVVGSLEGDTEAFF. CDR3 nucleotides: TGCAGCGTTGTGGGGTCCTTAGAGGGGGACACTGAAGCTTTCTTT. Based on the CDR3 plus reference TRBV29-1 and TRBJ1-1, the full variable domain is SAVISQKPSRDICQRGTSLTIQCQVDSQVTMMFWYRQQPGQSLTLIATANQGSEATYESGFVIDKFPISRPNLTFSTLTVSNMSPEDSSIYLCSVVGSLEGDTEAFFGQGTRLTVV.

This chain links TRBV11-2 with TRBJ1-4; unclear D gene. Looked up from germline, CDR1 is SGHAT and CDR2 is FQNNGV. V was shortened by 1 base and J by 0 bases, with 9 bases between the two germline ends. The CDR3 runs 16 residues. The CDR3 nucleotides read TGTGCCAGCAGCTTAGGAACAGTCGCAACTAATGAAAAACTGTTTTTT. Its protein product is CASSLGTVATNEKLFF. Full variable domain (rest looked up from reference TRBV11-2 and TRBJ1-4): EAGVAQSPRYKIIEKRQSVAFWCNPISGHATLYWYQQILGQGPKLLIQFQNNGVVDDSQLPKDRFSAERLKGVDSTLKIQPAKLEDSAVYLCASSLGTVATNEKLFFGSGTQLSVL.

This rearrangement joins TRBV4-1 to TRBJ2-3; D is possibly TRBD2 (6 bases). V dropped 3 bases and J dropped 5 bases, with 15 bases sitting between them. This CDR3 has 15 residues. Per the germline V gene, CDR1 is MGHRA and CDR2 is YSYEKL. CDR3 sequence reads: CASSQSGTSGDTQYF. In DNA, the CDR3 is TGCGCCAGCAGCCAGTCCGGGACTTCAGGAGATACGCAGTATTTT.

The genes are TRBV7-2 and TRBJ2-7, with a possible D match to TRBD1 (5 bases). V lost 6 bases and J 3 bases, leaving 15 bases between the germline ends. The germline V gene encodes CDR1 SGHTA and CDR2 FQGNSA. This CDR3 has 14 residues. CDR3 coding DNA: TGTGCCAGCAGAGGTTCAGGGTGGTTCTACGAGCAGTACTTC. As protein: CASRGSGWFYEQYF.

The chain is built from TRBV7-6 and TRBJ2-5; weak D call: TRBD1 (6 bases). CDR3 length equals 12 residues. Trimming pared 5 bases from V and 7 bases from J, leaving 11 bases between. CDR1 and CDR2 (germline): SGHVS, FNYEAQ. The CDR3: CASSTLGGTQYF. The DNA of the CDR3 is TGTGCCAGCAGCACTCTAGGGGGGACCCAGTACTTC.

The V call is TRBV2, the J call TRBJ1-6; D is perhaps TRBD1 (5 bases). From germline, CDR1 is SNHLY and CDR2 FYNNEI. This CDR3 has 14 amino acids. Trimming left V 4 bases short and J 7 bases short, with 11 bases between. CDR3 region: CASSVGGSNSPLHF. The CDR3 bases are TGTGCCAGCAGTGTGGGGGGTTCCAATTCACCCCTCCACTTT.

This clone appeared a single time. This rearrangement joins TRBV7-9 to TRBJ1-2; 7 nucleotides agree with TRBD1. This CDR3 region has 14 residues. Germline-derived CDR1 and CDR2 are SEHNR and FQNEAQ (reference sequence). The V and J ends lost 5 bases and 3 bases, in that order; junction bases with no gene match: 6. This chain's CDR3 is CASSRQGTDYGYTF. In DNA, the CDR3 is TGTGCCAGCAGCCGACAGGGAACGGACTATGGCTACACCTTC.

This clone occurred a few times. The chain recombines TRBV7-6 with TRBJ1-4; the D gene is possibly TRBD1 (6 bases). The CDR3 runs 16 residues. Germline lookup yields CDR1 SGHVS and CDR2 FNYEAQ. Trimming removed 5 bases from V and 2 bases from J, with 15 bases in between. The CDR3 here is CASSRQRGATNEKLFF. The CDR3 nucleotides read TGTGCCAGCAGCCGACAGCGGGGGGCGACTAATGAAAAACTGTTTTTT.

This rearrangement joins TRBV13 to TRBJ2-5; D may be TRBD1 (5 bases). The J call may be wrong; the DNA end is better matched by TRBJ2-7. The germline CDR1 and CDR2 sequences are PRHDT and FYEKMQ (reference sequence). The CDR3 length is 15 residues. The CDR3 DNA follows: TGTGCCAGCAGCCCCCGGCGGACAAGCTCCTACGAGCAGTACTTC. Translation: CASSPRRTSSYEQYF.

V is TRBV28 and J is TRBJ1-2; 7 bases agree with TRBD1. Germline-derived CDR1 and CDR2 are MDHEN and SYDVKM. This CDR3 region has 14 residues. The junction had 9 bases not matched to a gene; V was cut back by 7 bases and J by 4 bases. The CDR3 is CASKIDRAPYGYTF. The CDR3 nucleotides are TGTGCCAGCAAGATCGACAGGGCGCCCTATGGCTACACCTTC.

This clone has just a few counts. This sequence joins TRBV6-6 and TRBJ2-7; D is uncertain. Germline V lookup: CDR1 MNHNY, CDR2 SVGAGI (reference sequence). V dropped 0 bases and J dropped 2 bases, with 8 bases sitting between them. The CDR3 is made up of 14 amino acids. The DNA of the CDR3 is TGTGCCAGCAGTTACTCCGCGGAAACCTACGAGCAGTACTTC. The encoded protein is CASSYSAETYEQYF.

The chain recombines TRBV7-9 with TRBJ1-1; TRBD1 matches at 10 bases. The CDR3 extends over 15 amino acids. The trim removed 3 bases at V and 6 bases at J, leaving 7 bases unmatched. Germline CDR1 reads SEHNR; CDR2 reads FQNEAQ (reference sequence). CDR3 sequence reads: CASSLGQGMRAEAFF. Written as DNA, the CDR3 is TGTGCCAGCAGCTTGGGACAGGGGATGAGAGCTGAAGCTTTCTTT.

This sequence joins TRBV19 and TRBJ1-1; D possibly corresponds to TRBD1 (5 bases). The CDR3 runs to 13 residues. Germline loops: CDR1 LNHDA, CDR2 SQIVND (reference sequence). Trimming took 10 bases from V and 3 from J, leaving 15 bases between them. The CDR3: CATSGVADTEAFF. As DNA, the CDR3 is TGTGCCACCTCGGGGGTCGCGGACACTGAAGCTTTCTTT.

The rearrangement uses TRBV11-2 and TRBJ1-2, with 9 positions matching TRBD1. The V and J ends lost 0 bases and 4 bases, in that order; junction bases with no gene match: 9. The length of the CDR3 is 17 residues. Germline V lookup: CDR1 SGHAT, CDR2 FQNNGV. The chain's CDR3 is CASSLDHDRGSAYGYTF. CDR3 bases: TGTGCCAGCAGCTTAGACCATGACAGGGGGAGCGCCTATGGCTACACCTTC.

V usage is TRBV19 and J usage is TRBJ1-1, with a tentative D call TRBD1 (6 bases). The V and J ends lost 7 bases and 4 bases respectively, with 13 bases between them. The CDR3 extends over 13 amino acids. From germline, CDR1 is LNHDA and CDR2 SQIVND (reference sequence). The CDR3 DNA sequence: TGTGCCAGTACCCCCGACAGGACCACTGAAGCTTTCTTT. Protein sequence: CASTPDRTTEAFF.

V usage is TRBV7-8 and J usage is TRBJ2-7; 7 nucleotides align to TRBD2. Germline V gene lookup returns CDR1 SGHVS and CDR2 FQNEAQ. CDR3 size: 17 residues. J was trimmed by 0 bases and V by 3 bases; bases with no gene match: 11. The CDR3 loop reads CASSFFGGSPTSYEQYF. CDR3 coding DNA: TGTGCCAGCAGCTTTTTTGGCGGGAGCCCGACCTCCTACGAGCAGTACTTC.

As to this clone: This specimen includes other DNA sequences encoding the same CDR3. The chain is built from TRBV6-5 and TRBJ1-1; 8 bases fit TRBD1. V lost 3 bases and J lost 2; bases outside the gene matches: 2. Germline-derived CDR1 and CDR2 are MNHEY and SVGAGI. The length of the CDR3 is 14 residues. The CDR3 DNA reads as TGTGCCAGCAGTTATGGACAGGGTAACACTGAAGCTTTCTTT. Its protein product is CASSYGQGNTEAFF.

The chain carries TRBV4-1 and TRBJ1-5, with a possible D match to TRBD1 (5 bases). CDR1 MGHRA and CDR2 YSYEKL come from the germline V gene. The CDR3 runs to 15 residues. V was shortened by 1 base and J by 6 bases, with 13 bases between the two germline ends. This chain's CDR3 is CASSQGVGQGQPQHF. CDR3 DNA sequence: TGCGCCAGCAGCCAAGGGGTGGGGCAGGGTCAGCCCCAGCATTTT.

Only a few counts were recorded for this clone. V is TRBV25-1 and J is TRBJ2-6, with D maybe TRBD1 (6 bases). The CDR3 runs to 17 residues. The V gene lost 4 bases and the J gene lost 0 bases, with 13 bases spanning the gap. Germline V gene lookup returns CDR1 MGHDK and CDR2 SYGVNS. CDR3 residues: CASSAAGTTSGANVLTF. The DNA for the CDR3 is TGTGCCAGCAGTGCCGCCGGGACAACCTCTGGGGCCAACGTCCTGACTTTC.